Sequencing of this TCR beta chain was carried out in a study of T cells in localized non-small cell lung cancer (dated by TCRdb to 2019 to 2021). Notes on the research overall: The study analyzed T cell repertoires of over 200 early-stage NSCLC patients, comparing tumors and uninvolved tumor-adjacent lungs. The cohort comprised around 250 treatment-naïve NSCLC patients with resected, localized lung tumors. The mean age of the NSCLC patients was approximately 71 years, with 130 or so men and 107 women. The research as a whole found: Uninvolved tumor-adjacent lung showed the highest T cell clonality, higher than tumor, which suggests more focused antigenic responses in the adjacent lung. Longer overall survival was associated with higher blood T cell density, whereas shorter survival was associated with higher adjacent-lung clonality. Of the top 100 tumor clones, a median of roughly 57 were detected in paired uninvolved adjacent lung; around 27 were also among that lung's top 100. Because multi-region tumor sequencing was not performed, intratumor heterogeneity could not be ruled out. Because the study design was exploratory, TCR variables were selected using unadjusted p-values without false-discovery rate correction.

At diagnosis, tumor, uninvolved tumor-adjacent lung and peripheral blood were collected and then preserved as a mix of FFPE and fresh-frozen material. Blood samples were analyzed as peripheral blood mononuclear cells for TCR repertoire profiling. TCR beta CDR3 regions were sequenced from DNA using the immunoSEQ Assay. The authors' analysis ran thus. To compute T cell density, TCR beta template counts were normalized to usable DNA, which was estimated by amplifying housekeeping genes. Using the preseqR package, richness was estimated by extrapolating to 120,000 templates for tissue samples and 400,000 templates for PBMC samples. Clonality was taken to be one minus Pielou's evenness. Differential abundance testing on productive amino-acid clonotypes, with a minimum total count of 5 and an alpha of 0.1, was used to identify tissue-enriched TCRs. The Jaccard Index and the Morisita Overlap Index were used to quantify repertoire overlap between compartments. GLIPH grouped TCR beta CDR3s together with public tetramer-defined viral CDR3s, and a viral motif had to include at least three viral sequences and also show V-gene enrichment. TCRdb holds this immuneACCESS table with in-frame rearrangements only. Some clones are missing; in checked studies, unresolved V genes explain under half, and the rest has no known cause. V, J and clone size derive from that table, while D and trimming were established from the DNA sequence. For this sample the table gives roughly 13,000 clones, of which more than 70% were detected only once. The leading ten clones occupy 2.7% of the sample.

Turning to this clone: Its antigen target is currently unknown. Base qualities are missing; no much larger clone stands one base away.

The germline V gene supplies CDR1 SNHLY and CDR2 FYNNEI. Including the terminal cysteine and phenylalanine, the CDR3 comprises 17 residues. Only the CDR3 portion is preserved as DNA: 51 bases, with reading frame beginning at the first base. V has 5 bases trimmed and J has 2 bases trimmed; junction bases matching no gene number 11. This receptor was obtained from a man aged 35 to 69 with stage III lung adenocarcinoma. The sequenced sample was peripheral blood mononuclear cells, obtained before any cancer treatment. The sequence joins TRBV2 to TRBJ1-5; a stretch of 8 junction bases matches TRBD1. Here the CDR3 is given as CASSINLGQGRNQPQHF. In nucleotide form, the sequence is TGTGCCAGCAGTATCAATCTCGGACAGGGACGCAATCAGCCCCAGCATTTT.